The 8 T cell receptor beta chains given below trace back to one sample, sequenced in a study of identical twins. TCRdb ran MiXCR on the 5' RACE reads and lists one entry per CDR3 protein. This repertoire shows approximately 210,000 distinct CDR3 sequences, around a tenth found once; its top ten account for 5.1%. Sequenced input: memory (CD45RO+) T cells sorted from blood. The receptors come from a woman in her late teens or twenties in good health.

This clonotype came up many times. The chain carries TRBV18 and TRBJ2-7, with a weak D call TRBD2 (5 bases). The germline V and J ends were trimmed by 6 bases and 5 bases, with 11 bases remaining between them. CDR3 size: 12 residues. Germline loops: CDR1 KGHSH, CDR2 LQKENI. CDR3 residues: CASSPDGNEQYF. The CDR3 DNA reads TGTGCCAGCTCTCCTGACGGGAACGAGCAGTACTTC.

This clonotype was detected a few times. The chain couples TRBV4-3 to TRBJ2-1, with D possibly TRBD2 on 6 matching bases. Germline loops: CDR1 LGHNA, CDR2 YSLEER. This CDR3 spans 16 amino acids. V lost 0 bases to trimming and J lost 0 bases, with 9 bases between them. The CDR3 nucleotides are TGCGCCAGCAGCCAAGATTGGCGGGACTCCTACAATGAGCAGTTCTTC. Amino acid sequence: CASSQDWRDSYNEQFF.

This clonotype appeared many times. The V gene is TRBV20-1, the J gene TRBJ2-3, with 8 bases lining up with TRBD1. The CDR3 is 13 amino acids. Germline V CDR1 and CDR2: DFQATT, SNEGSKA (reference sequence). V shed 3 bases and J 1 base; nucleotides not matched to a gene: 0. Here the CDR3 reads CSARTGGTDTQYF. In nucleotides, the CDR3 is TGCAGTGCTAGGACAGGGGGCACAGATACGCAGTATTTT.

The sample holds many counts of this clonotype. This chain uses TRBV7-8 with TRBJ2-7, with TRBD2 identical over 8 bases. From germline, CDR1 is SGHVS and CDR2 FQNEAQ. The V gene end was trimmed by 0 bases and the J gene end by 0 bases; junction bases not matched to a gene: 7. CDR3 size: 17 residues. The CDR3 DNA reads as TGTGCCAGCAGCTTAGCCCTAGCGGGCCTAAGCTCCTACGAGCAGTACTTC. Amino acids: CASSLALAGLSSYEQYF.

The rearrangement links TRBV18 to TRBJ2-1, with 9 bases matching TRBD2. The germline CDR1 and CDR2 sequences are KGHSH and LQKENI. CDR3 size: 17 residues. V was pared by 4 bases and J by 4 bases, with 11 bases of the junction left unmatched. The CDR3, as DNA: TGTGCCAGCTCACACGGGCGGAGTAGCGGGAGTTACAATGAGCAGTTCTTC. It encodes CASSHGRSSGSYNEQFF.

This clonotype was counted only a few times. The gene calls are TRBV20-1 and TRBJ2-3, with D possibly matching TRBD2 (6 bases). Germline CDR1 DFQATT, CDR2 SNEGSKA (reference sequence). The CDR3 is 14 residues long. The V gene lost 6 bases and the J gene lost 1 base, with 14 bases spanning the gap. CDR3 DNA: TGCAGTGCACAACCAGGCGGGGGCACAGATACGCAGTATTTT. This encodes CSAQPGGGTDTQYF.

Only a few counts were recorded for this clonotype. The CDR3 DNA follows: TGTGCCAGCAGCTTCCCGGGGATCACAGATACGCAGTATTTT. Translating gives CASSFPGITDTQYF. The genes are TRBV7-9 and TRBJ2-3; weak D call: TRBD2 (5 bases). The CDR3 has 14 amino acids. The germline gives CDR1 SEHNR, CDR2 FQNEAQ (reference sequence). The V and J ends lost 3 bases and 2 bases respectively, with 9 bases between them.

This clonotype is labeled as medium-sized. This chain connects TRBV6-5 to TRBJ2-6, with D possibly matching TRBD1 (6 bases). V lost 0 bases to trimming and J lost 0 bases, with 6 bases between them. Germline V gene lookup returns CDR1 MNHEY and CDR2 SVGAGI. The CDR3 runs 16 residues. The CDR3 protein is CASSYSGGSGANVLTF. CDR3 bases: TGTGCCAGCAGTTACTCAGGGGGCTCTGGGGCCAACGTCCTGACTTTC.